This T cell receptor (beta chain) was captured by sequencing in a study of cytomegalovirus exposure and HLA in healthy donors. The PCR contained 60 Vbeta and 13 Jbeta primers. Assay: immunoSEQ multiplex PCR; the TCRdb copy retains only in-frame clones and omits some. The table includes 110,000 or so clones, approximately 83% detected once. This CDR3 is 16 amino acids long. Per the germline V gene, CDR1 is SGHTA and CDR2 is FQGNSA. The trim removed 3 bases at V and 3 bases at J, leaving 8 bases unmatched. The sequencing sample was made of PBMCs. The chain has TRBV7-2 and TRBJ2-7; TRBD1 matches 10 bases. This sequence was found in a woman younger than 35 in good health and CMV-seronegative. CDR3 nucleotides: TGTGCCAGCAGCTTCGGTGGGACAGGGGCAAGCTACGAGCAGTACTTC. Translated: CASSFGGTGASYEQYF.